This T cell receptor (beta chain) was recovered during a study of blood T cell repertoires in COVID-19. This table comes from immunoSEQ multiplex PCR, and its TCRdb copy is limited to in-frame clones, with some not included. This table has hundreds of thousands of clones, about 79% appearing once. V was clipped by 6 bases and J by 8 bases, with 13 bases between them. The CDR3 covers 12 residues. Per germline, CDR1 LNHDA and CDR2 SQIVND (reference sequence). The TCR originated in an elderly man with acute or convalescent COVID-19. The sample taken for sequencing was peripheral blood. The chain couples TRBV19 to TRBJ1-2; no clear D gene. The CDR3 reads CASSSVPGGYTF. CDR3 in DNA: TGTGCCAGTAGCAGCGTCCCGGGAGGCTACACCTTC.